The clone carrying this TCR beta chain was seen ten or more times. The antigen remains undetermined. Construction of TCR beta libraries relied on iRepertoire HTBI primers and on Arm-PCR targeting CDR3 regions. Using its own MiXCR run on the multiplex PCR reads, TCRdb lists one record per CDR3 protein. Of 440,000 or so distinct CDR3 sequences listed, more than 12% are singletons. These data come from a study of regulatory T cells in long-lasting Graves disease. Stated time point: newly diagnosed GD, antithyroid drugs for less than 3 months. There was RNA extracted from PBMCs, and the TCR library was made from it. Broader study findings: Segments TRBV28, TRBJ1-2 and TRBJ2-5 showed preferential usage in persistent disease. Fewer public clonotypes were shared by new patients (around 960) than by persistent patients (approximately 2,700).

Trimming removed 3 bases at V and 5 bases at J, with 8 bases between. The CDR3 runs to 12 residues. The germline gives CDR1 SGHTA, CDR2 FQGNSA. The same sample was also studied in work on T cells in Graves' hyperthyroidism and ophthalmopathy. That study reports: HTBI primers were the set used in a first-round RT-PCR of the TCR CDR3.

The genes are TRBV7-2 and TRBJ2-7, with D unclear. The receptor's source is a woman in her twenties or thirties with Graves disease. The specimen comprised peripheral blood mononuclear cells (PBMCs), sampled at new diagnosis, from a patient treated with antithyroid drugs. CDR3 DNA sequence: TGTGCCAGCAGCTTCGTTATAAACGAGCAGTACTTC. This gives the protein CASSFVINEQYF. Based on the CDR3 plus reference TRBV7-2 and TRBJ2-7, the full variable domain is GAGVSQSPSNKVTEKGKDVELRCDPISGHTALYWYRQSLGQGLEFLIYFQGNSAPDKSGLPSDRFSAERTGGSVSTLTIQRTQQEDSAVYLCASSFVINEQYFGPGTRLTVT.